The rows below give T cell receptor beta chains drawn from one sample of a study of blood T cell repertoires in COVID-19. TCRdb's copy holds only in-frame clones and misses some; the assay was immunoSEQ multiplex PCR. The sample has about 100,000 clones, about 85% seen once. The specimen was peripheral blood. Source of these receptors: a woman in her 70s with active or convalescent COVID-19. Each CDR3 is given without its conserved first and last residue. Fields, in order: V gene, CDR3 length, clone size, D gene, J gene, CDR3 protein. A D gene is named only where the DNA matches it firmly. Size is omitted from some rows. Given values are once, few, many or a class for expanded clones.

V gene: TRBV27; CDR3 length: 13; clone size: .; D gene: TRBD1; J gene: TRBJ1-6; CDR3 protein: ASSLQTGAGSPLH
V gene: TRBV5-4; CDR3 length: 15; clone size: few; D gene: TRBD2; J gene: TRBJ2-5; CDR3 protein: ASSLGTSGGARETQY
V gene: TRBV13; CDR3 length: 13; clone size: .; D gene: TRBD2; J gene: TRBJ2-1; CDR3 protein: ASRLGGSLGNEQF
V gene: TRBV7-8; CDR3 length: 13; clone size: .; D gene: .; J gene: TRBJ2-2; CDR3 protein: ASSLRGMNTGELF
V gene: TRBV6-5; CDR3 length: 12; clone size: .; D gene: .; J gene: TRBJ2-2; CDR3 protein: ASRKFQGTGELF
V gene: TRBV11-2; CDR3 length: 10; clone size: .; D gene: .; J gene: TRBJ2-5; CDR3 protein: ASSLARETQY
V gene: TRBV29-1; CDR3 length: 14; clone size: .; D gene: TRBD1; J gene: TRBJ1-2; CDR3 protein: SVEDLSGTGGTGYT
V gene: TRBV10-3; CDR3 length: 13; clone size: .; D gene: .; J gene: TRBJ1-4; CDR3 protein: AISPMQGQNEKLF
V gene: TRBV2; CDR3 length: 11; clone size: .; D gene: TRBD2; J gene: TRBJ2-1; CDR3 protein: ASSGGLAGEQF
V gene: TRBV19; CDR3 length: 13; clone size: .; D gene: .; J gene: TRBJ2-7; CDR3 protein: ASSIVLEGVYEQY
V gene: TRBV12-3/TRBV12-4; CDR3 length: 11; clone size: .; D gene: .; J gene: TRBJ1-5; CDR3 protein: ASSYDRNQPQH
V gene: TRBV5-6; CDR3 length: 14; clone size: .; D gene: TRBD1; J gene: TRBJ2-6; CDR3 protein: ASSLVTGAGANVLT
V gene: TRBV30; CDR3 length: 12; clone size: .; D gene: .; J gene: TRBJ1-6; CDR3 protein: ACHQRGINSPLH
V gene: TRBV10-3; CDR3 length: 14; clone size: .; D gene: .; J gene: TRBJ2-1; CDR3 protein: AISELGEEGYNEQF
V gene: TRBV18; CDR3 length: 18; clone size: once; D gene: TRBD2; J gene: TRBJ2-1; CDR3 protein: ASSPQGVAGATSSYNEQF
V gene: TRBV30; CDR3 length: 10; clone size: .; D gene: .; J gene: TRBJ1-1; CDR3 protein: AWDTGGTEAF
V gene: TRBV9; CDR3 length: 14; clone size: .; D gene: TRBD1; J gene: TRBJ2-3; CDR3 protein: ASSVQSTGGMDTQY
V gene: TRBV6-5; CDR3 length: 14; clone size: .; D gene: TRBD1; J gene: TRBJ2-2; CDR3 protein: ASSFQDRASTGELF
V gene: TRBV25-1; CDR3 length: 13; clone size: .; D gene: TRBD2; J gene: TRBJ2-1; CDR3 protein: ASSDAGTSGDWRF
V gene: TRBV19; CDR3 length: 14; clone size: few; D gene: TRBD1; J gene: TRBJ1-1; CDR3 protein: ASSKRDRIPSTEAF
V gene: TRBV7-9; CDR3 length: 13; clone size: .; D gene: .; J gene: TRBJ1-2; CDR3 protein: ASSLMGAKGYGYT
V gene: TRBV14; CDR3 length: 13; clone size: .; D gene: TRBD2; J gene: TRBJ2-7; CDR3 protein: ASSRTGTGGYEQY
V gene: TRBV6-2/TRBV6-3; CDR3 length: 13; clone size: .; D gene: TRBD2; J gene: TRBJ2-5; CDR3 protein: ASSYAGGGQETQY
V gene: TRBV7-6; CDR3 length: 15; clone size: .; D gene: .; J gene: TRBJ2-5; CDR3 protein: ASSRGQKNLYQETQY
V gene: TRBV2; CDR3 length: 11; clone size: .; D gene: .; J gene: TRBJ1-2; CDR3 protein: ASSEQSNYGYT
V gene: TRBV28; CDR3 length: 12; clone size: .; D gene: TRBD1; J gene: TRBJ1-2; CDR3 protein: ASSTQGANYGYT
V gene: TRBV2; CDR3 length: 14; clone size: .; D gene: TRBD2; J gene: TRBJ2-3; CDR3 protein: ASTLRASGSVGTQY
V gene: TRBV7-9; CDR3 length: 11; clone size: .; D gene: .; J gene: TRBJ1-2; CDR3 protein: ASSLNSLVGYT
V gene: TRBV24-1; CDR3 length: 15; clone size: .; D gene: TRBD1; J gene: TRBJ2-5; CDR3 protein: ATSDASDRGLGETQY
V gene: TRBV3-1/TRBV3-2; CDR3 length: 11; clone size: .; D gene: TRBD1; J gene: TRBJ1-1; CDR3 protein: ASSQGDRGRAF
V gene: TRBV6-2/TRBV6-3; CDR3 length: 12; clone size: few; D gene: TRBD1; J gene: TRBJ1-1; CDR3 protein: ASSSYRGLTEAF
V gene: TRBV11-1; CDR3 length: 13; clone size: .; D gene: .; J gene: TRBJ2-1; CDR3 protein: ASSLLVSVYNEQF
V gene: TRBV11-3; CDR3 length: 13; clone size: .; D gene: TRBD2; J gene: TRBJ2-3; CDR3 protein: ASSLSRTSGSPAY
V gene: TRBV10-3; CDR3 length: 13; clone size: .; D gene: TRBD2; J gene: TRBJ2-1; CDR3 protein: AIRVTSGSNNEQF
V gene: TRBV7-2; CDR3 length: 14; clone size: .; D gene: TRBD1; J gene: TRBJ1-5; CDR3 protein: ASSQAGTGLGQPQH
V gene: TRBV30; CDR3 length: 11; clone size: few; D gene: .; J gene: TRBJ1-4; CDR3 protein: AWAWGGDEKLF
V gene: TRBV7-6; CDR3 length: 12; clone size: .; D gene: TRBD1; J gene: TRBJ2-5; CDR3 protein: ASSFRQGAETQY
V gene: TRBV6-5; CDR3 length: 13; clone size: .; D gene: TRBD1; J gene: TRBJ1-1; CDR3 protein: ASSIITGGDTEAF
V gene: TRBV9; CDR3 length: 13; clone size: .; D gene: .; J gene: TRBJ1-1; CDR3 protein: ASSALQAGDTEAF
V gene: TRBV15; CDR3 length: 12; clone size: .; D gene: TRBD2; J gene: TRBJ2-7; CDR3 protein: ATSHNGGGYEQY
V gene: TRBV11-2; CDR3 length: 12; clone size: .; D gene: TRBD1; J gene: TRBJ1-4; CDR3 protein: ASSFRTGREKLF
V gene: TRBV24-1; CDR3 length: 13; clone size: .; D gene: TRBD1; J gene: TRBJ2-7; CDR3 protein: ATSDATGAGYEQY
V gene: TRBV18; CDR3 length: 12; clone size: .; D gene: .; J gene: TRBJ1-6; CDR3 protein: ASSPLTSDSPLH
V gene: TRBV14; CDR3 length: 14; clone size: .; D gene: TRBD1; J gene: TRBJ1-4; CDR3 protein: ASRQHGDRGNEKLF
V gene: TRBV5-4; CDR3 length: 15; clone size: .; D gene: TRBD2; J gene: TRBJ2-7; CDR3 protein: ASSLEGLAASSYEQY